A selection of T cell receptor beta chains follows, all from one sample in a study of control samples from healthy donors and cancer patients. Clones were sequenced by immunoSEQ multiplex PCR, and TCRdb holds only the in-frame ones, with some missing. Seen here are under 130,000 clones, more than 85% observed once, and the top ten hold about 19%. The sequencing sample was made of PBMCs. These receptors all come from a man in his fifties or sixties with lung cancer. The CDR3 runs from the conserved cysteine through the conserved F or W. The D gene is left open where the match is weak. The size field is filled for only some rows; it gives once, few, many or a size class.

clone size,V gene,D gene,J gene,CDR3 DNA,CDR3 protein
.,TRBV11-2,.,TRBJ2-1,TGTGCCAGCAGCTTAGACCTGGGGAATGAGCAGTTCTTC,CASSLDLGNEQFF
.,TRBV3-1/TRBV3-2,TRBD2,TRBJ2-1,TGTGCCAGCATCCAAACAAGGGGACTAGCGGGGGGAGGAGCCTACAATGAGCAGTTCTTC,CASIQTRGLAGGGAYNEQFF
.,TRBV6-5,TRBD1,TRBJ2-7,TGTGCCAGCAGTACGACAGGGGGAGCTACCTACGAGCAGTACTTC,CASSTTGGATYEQYF
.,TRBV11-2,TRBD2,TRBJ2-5,TGTGCCAGCAGCTCTGAGCGGGGGGGATTAAAAGAGACCCAGTACTTC,CASSSERGGLKETQYF
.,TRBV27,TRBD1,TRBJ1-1,TGTGCCAGCAGTTTAAAGGGGGCACTGTTGAACACTGAAGCTTTCTTT,CASSLKGALLNTEAFF
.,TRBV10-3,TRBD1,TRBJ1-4,TGTGCCATCAGGGACAGGGGGGTCGGCGAAAAACTGTTTTTT,CAIRDRGVGEKLFF
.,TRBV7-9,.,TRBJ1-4,TGTGCCAGCAGCTTAGAAGGGGTGGGTGAAAAACTGTTTTTT,CASSLEGVGEKLFF
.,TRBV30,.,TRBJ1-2,TGTGCCTGGAGTGTCGCCTTCGGAAGCGGCTACACCTTC,CAWSVAFGSGYTF
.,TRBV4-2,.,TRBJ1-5,TGTGCCAGCAGCCAAGATGTTTTAGGGGGCAATCAGCCCCAGCATTTT,CASSQDVLGGNQPQHF
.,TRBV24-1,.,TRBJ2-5,TGTGCCACCAGTGAAGCAGGGGGGGAAACGGAGACCCAGTACTTC,CATSEAGGETETQYF
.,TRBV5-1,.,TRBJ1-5,TGCGCCAGCAGCTTGGACTTGGGCGATCAGCCCCAGCATTTT,CASSLDLGDQPQHF
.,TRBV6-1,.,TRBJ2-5,TGTGCCAGCAGTGAAATCATCGACAGGTTCCAAGAGACCCAGTACTTC,CASSEIIDRFQETQYF
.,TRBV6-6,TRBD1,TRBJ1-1,TGTGCCAGCAGACCGGGACAGCACACTGAAGCTTTCTTT,CASRPGQHTEAFF
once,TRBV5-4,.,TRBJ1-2,TGTGCCAGCAGTCATCCCCAAAGGGATAACTATGGCTACACCTTC,CASSHPQRDNYGYTF
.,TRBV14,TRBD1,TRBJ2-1,TGTGCCAGCAGCCAATTACCGGGACAGGGGGGCAATGAGCAGTTCTTC,CASSQLPGQGGNEQFF
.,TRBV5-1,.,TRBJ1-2,TGCGCCAGCAGCCCGGAGGGGGGGGTCTATGGCTACACCTTC,CASSPEGGVYGYTF
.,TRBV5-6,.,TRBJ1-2,TGTGCCAGCAGCTCACAAGGACAGCGCCCGCACTATGGCTACACCTTC,CASSSQGQRPHYGYTF
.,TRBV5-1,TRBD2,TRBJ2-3,TGCGCCAGCAGCTTTATAGCGGGGGCTAGCACAGATACGCAGTATTTT,CASSFIAGASTDTQYF
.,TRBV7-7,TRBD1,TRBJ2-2,TGTGCCAGCAGCTTACGGACAGGGACGAACACCGGGGAGCTGTTTTTT,CASSLRTGTNTGELFF
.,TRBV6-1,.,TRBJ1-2,TGTGCCAGCAGTGAGGGCTATGGCTACACCTTC,CASSEGYGYTF